This T cell receptor (beta chain) stems from a study of blood T cells in healthy people across ages (dated by TCRdb to 2015 to 2017). Study-wide context: In model experiments, template switching captured about one uniquely barcoded TCR beta cDNA molecule for every two T cells. Using deep sequencing normalized with unique cDNA molecular identifiers, the study measured how TCR beta repertoire diversity changes with age. The donors were split into four age groups: young (average around 15 years), middle-aged (nearly 40), aged (roughly 68) and long-lived (more than 80). To avoid experimental bias, donors of different ages were distributed randomly across sequencing lanes. The study analyzed two additional independent replicas of 1 million unique cDNA reads from the same blood draw for two donors, one aged 18 to 30 and one aged 80 or older.

The library was produced with 5' RACE. TCRdb names Illumina HiSeq 2500 as the instrument used. A second about 7 to 12 cycle PCR used a sample-barcoded 5' primer and a J-beta primer mix. Each TCR beta cDNA molecule received a unique molecular identifier from a template-switch 5' adaptor carrying 12 random nucleotides. At least 2.5 million CDR3-containing paired-end reads were obtained from each sample. First-strand cDNA was synthesized from all RNA with the Mint cDNA synthesis kit, primed by a TRBC-specific oligonucleotide. After uracil-DNA glycosylase treatment, a first 18-cycle PCR used universal primers M1SS and BC2_uni_R on all cDNA. On the study's bioinformatics: Normalization of each sample was performed by random selection of 1 million high-quality reads, each carrying a distinct molecular identifier. Instead of being binned into consensus sequences, reads with shared molecular identifiers were discarded. MiTCR, with a Q25 quality threshold and the strictest error-elimination algorithm, was used for CDR3 identification, clonotype clustering and error correction. A nonparametric unseen species model using Euler transformation provided a lower-bound estimate of total TCR beta diversity. TCRdb itself trimmed the public reads at Q25 with fastp, ran MiXCR and retained productive beta chains. One record per CDR3 amino acid sequence lists the most common genes and DNA. The V and J calls shown here were made by TCRdb, not taken from the authors' results. The sample data list some 700,000 distinct CDR3 sequences, and approximately 43% of these were observed just once. Around a fifth of the sample is in the top ten clones.

According to the germline V gene, CDR1 reads SGHDN and CDR2 reads FVKESK. Spanning cysteine to phenylalanine, the CDR3 consists of 13 amino acids. CDR3 DNA only is kept here, 39 bases in frame from base 1. The investigation overall reported the following: Compared with the aged group, the long-lived group had more naive CD4+ T cells, fewer expanded clones and increased TCR diversity, suggesting age selection. Estimates of total diversity based on one million sequenced T cells were regarded as lower bounds and as underestimates. Donor CMV infection status was unknown, potentially confounding age-related changes in expanded clonotypes. A strong correlation was found between observed TCR beta diversity and the percentage of naive T cells measured by flow cytometry. Because profiling used bulk unsorted PBMCs, naive and antigen-experienced compartments could not be compared conclusively. Observed TCR beta diversity per million T cells fell roughly linearly with age, and a significant reduction was already apparent by age around 40.

Concerning this clonotype: It lacks a known antigen. No much larger clonotype is one base removed from it; base qualities were not supplied.

The donors were roughly 40 Caucasian individuals from Russia, aged about 6 to 100 years, who were systemically healthy. Each donor gave around 9.8 milliliters of peripheral blood, collected into EDTA-treated Vacutainer tubes. Ficoll-Paque density-gradient centrifugation was used to isolate PBMCs, with at least 6.5 million obtained per sample. Total RNA was extracted from PBMCs with Trizol reagent, with at least 5 micrograms obtained per sample. For every donor, an aliquot of PBMCs went through flow cytometry to measure the percentages of naive CD45RAhigh/CD27high T cells. The sequence joins TRBV14 to TRBJ2-5; the D gene is perhaps TRBD1, from 6 matching bases. Judging by the DNA end, TRBJ2-7 fits better; the J call may be wrong. Sequencing used blood. This clonotype was obtained from a woman aged 55-69 years in good health. The CDR3 amino acid sequence is: CASSNLIGGEQYF. The nucleotides are TGTGCCAGCAGCAACCTCATAGGGGGCGAGCAGTACTTC.